Presented here are 14 T cell receptor beta chains from one specimen sequenced in a study of memory CD4+ T cells and cytomegalovirus serostatus. The sort gate was single viable CD3+CD4+CD8-CD45RO+ cells for memory CD4+ T cells. Sequenced by immunoSEQ multiplex PCR; TCRdb stores in-frame clones only, minus some. The table includes 40,000 to 55,000 clones, 70% to 85% detected once. The source material was memory CD4+ T cells from blood. These receptors were taken from an adult in good health and CMV-seronegative.

The chain has TRBV28 and TRBJ2-7; no definite D call. The CDR3 runs to 12 residues. Germline V CDR1 and CDR2: MDHEN, SYDVKM. V was cut by 5 bases and J by 2 bases, with 7 bases left in between. In DNA, the CDR3 is TGTGCCAGCAGTCCCCAAACCTACGAGCAGTACTTC. Its protein product is CASSPQTYEQYF.

The J gene is TRBJ1-6, the V gene TRBV7-6, with a tentative D call TRBD1 (6 bases). Germline V gene lookup returns CDR1 SGHVS and CDR2 FNYEAQ. CDR3 length: 14 amino acids. V was pared by 5 bases and J by 9 bases, with 14 bases between. The CDR3 nucleotides read TGTGCCAGCAGCCCAGACCAGGGGACTTCACCCCTCCACTTT. Protein sequence: CASSPDQGTSPLHF. The complete variable domain, with remaining parts taken from reference TRBV7-6 and TRBJ1-6, reads GAGVSQSPRYKVTKRGQDVALRCDPISGHVSLYWYRQALGQGPEFLTYFNYEAQQDKSGLPNDRFSAERPEGSISTLTIQRTEQRDSAMYRCASSPDQGTSPLHFGNGTRLTVT.

The rearrangement links TRBV5-1 to TRBJ2-5; a weak D match, TRBD2 (6 bases). Trimming shortened V by 4 bases and J by 5 bases, and 21 bases separated the two germline ends. Germline-derived CDR1 and CDR2 are SGHRS and YFSETQ. The CDR3 runs 16 residues. CDR3 loop: CASSVGLIKLGETQYF. CDR3 coding DNA: TGCGCCAGCAGCGTGGGACTCATAAAACTAGGGGAGACCCAGTACTTC.

This rearrangement joins TRBV6-5 to TRBJ2-3; 7 positions agree with TRBD2. J lost 0 bases, V lost 11 bases, and 11 bases had no gene match. CDR3 size: 15 residues. Germline values: CDR1 MNHEY, CDR2 SVGAGI. CDR3 bases: TGTGCCTCCCTCCGAAGAGCGGGGAGCACAGATACGCAGTATTTT. This translates into CASLRRAGSTDTQYF.

This chain connects TRBV5-6 to TRBJ2-3; D is unclear. Germline CDR1 SGHDT, CDR2 YYEEEE. The CDR3 totals 15 residues. V dropped 0 bases and J dropped 3 bases, with 11 bases sitting between them. Here the CDR3 DNA reads TGTGCCAGCAGCTTGGTGGGCGGCGGTACAGATACGCAGTATTTT. This codes for CASSLVGGGTDTQYF.

The chain uses TRBV18 and TRBJ1-1; D is possibly TRBD1 (5 bases). CDR3 length: 12 amino acids. Germline CDR1 is KGHSH and CDR2 is LQKENI. Trimming pared 5 bases from V and 11 bases from J, leaving 15 bases between. DNA of the CDR3: TGTGCCAGCTCAGAAGAAGGGACTAGTGCTTTCTTT. It yields the protein CASSEEGTSAFF.

This chain joins TRBV6-1 and TRBJ1-6, with a weak D call TRBD1 (6 bases). Trimming removed 3 bases from V and 10 bases from J, with 16 bases in between. The CDR3 has 15 residues. The V gene's germline CDR1 is MNHNS and CDR2 SASEGT. The DNA for the CDR3 is TGTGCCAGCAGTGACCCAGGGTTTGGGGGCTCACCCCTCCACTTT. Amino acids: CASSDPGFGGSPLHF.

V and J are TRBV2 and TRBJ2-7, with D maybe TRBD1 (5 bases). This CDR3 is 12 amino acids long. V lost 6 bases, J lost 3 bases, and 9 bases lay in between. Germline loops: CDR1 SNHLY, CDR2 FYNNEI. For the CDR3, the DNA is TGTGCCAGCAGCCAAACAGGCTACGAGCAGTACTTC. It encodes CASSQTGYEQYF.

This chain joins TRBV6-1 and TRBJ2-2, with a possible D match to TRBD1 (6 bases). The CDR3 is 14 amino acids. The V end lost 5 bases, the J end lost 1 base, and 8 bases lay between the germline ends. Germline CDR1 is MNHNS and CDR2 is SASEGT. Written as DNA, the CDR3 is TGTGCCAGCAGTACGGGACAGAACACCGGGGAGCTGTTTTTT. This codes for CASSTGQNTGELFF.

This chain joins TRBV19 and TRBJ2-7, with D uncertain. The CDR3 sequence is 12 residues long. Germline V gene data show CDR1 as LNHDA and CDR2 as SQIVND (reference sequence). The germline V and J ends were trimmed by 4 bases and 4 bases, with 8 bases remaining between them. The CDR3 loop reads CASSNTGYEQYF. CDR3 nucleotide sequence: TGTGCCAGTAGTAACACCGGGTACGAGCAGTACTTC.

This clone was picked up one time. The chain uses TRBV10-3 and TRBJ2-3, with no clear D. Deletions cut 6 bases from V and 0 bases from J, with 10 bases between. CDR1 ENHRY and CDR2 SYGVKD come from the germline V gene. The CDR3 is made up of 14 amino acids. CDR3 residues: CAIRATPSTDTQYF. CDR3 sequence (DNA): TGTGCCATCAGAGCCACTCCTAGCACAGATACGCAGTATTTT.

The chain recombines TRBV19 with TRBJ1-5; 7 nucleotides line up with TRBD1. Germline CDR1 is LNHDA and CDR2 is SQIVND (reference sequence). Trimming removed 10 bases from V and 2 bases from J; junction bases left unmatched: 14. The CDR3 length is 16 residues. CDR3 loop: CATHDRARSGNQPQHF. CDR3 DNA sequence: TGTGCCACCCACGACAGGGCCCGGAGTGGCAATCAGCCCCAGCATTTT. The full variable domain, in which reference TRBV19 and TRBJ1-5 provide the parts outside the CDR3, is DGGITQSPKYLFRKEGQNVTLSCEQNLNHDAMYWYRQDPGQGLRLIYYSQIVNDFQKGDIAEGYSVSREKKESFPLTVTSAQKNPTAFYLCATHDRARSGNQPQHFGDGTRLSIL.

The rearrangement uses TRBV10-1 and TRBJ1-5; tentatively, D is TRBD1 (6 bases). CDR3 length: 17 residues. Per the germline V gene, CDR1 is WNHNN and CDR2 is SYGVQD (reference sequence). V lost 6 bases and J lost 0, with 18 bases in between. CDR3 residues: CASRGTLGYSSNQPQHF. DNA for the CDR3: TGCGCCAGCAGGGGGACACTCGGTTATTCTAGCAATCAGCCCCAGCATTTT.

The chain has TRBV28 and TRBJ2-5; 14 bases fit TRBD2. Germline values: CDR1 MDHEN, CDR2 SYDVKM. The CDR3 covers 15 residues. Trimming cost V 5 bases and J 5 bases; bases outside gene matches: 4. CDR3: CASSRLAGGRETQYF. The CDR3 DNA is TGTGCCAGCAGTCGACTAGCGGGGGGGCGTGAGACCCAGTACTTC.